The clone carrying this TCR beta chain was seen a handful of times. Germline CDR1 is LNHDA and CDR2 is SQIVND (reference sequence). The CDR3 extends over 15 amino acids. V lost 5 bases and J lost 4, with 14 bases in between. This record comes from a study of T cells in Graves' hyperthyroidism and ophthalmopathy. RNA transcripts served as the template for amplifying TCR beta CDR3 regions. The HTBI primer set served for first-round RT-PCR of the TCR CDR3. TCRdb itself ran the multiplex PCR reads through MiXCR, one entry per CDR3 protein. The sample holds 270,000 or so distinct CDR3 sequences, roughly 15% seen once.

The specimen sequenced was blood. The chain has TRBV19 and TRBJ1-4; D unresolved. This TCR was recovered from a woman aged 50 to 60 with Graves' hyperthyroidism that later progressed to Graves' ophthalmopathy. The CDR3 sequence: CASSPRISINEKLFF. CDR3 bases: TGTGCCAGTAGTCCTCGGATCTCGATTAATGAAAAACTGTTTTTT.